Each of the 20 T cell receptor delta chains below was sequenced from the same sample in a study of gamma-delta T cells after stem cell transplantation. TCRdb reapplied CATT to the RT-PCR reads. Altogether around 1,400 delta-chain clones are present, around 1.8% being singletons, with the ten largest covering under 55%. Sequenced sample: gamma-delta T cells. Every receptor here comes from a human donor. It is not recorded whose cells these are; they may come from a transplant donor.

This clone is large within its sample. The chain has TRDV2 and TRDJ1; 9 bases are a match to TRDD3. Germline values: CDR1 GEAIGNYY, CDR2 EKD. This CDR3 spans 16 amino acids. Trimming removed 0 bases from V and 4 bases from J; junction bases left unmatched: 8. The CDR3 DNA reads as TGTGCCTGTGACACCCTGGGGGATCCGGTCAACGATAAACTCATCTTT. Translation gives CACDTLGDPVNDKLIF.

By its share, this clone is large (0.1 to 1%). The CDR3 protein is CACDTVGGRGADKLIF. The CDR3, as DNA: TGTGCCTGTGACACCGTCGGGGGGCGTGGAGCCGATAAACTCATCTTT. The chain couples TRDV2 to TRDJ1, with TRDD3 as a possible D gene (5 bases). CDR3 length equals 16 residues. Germline CDR1 and CDR2: GEAIGNYY and EKD. The V and J ends lost 0 bases and 3 bases respectively, with 16 bases between them.

This clone is judged large (0.1 to 1%). This sample also contains other DNA sequences that code for the same CDR3. The rearrangement uses TRDV2 and TRDJ1; 7 bases fit TRDD3. The length of the CDR3 is 15 residues. Germline values: CDR1 GEAIGNYY, CDR2 EKD. Trimming cost V 3 bases and J 4 bases; bases outside gene matches: 10. CDR3 residues: CACDVWGRQGDKLIF. CDR3 nucleotide sequence: TGTGCCTGTGACGTTTGGGGGAGACAAGGCGATAAACTCATCTTT.

This clone qualifies as large. Distinct nucleotide sequences in the sample also encode this CDR3. The chain is built from TRDV2 and TRDJ1; TRDD3 matches 13 bases. With 3 bases clipped from V and 0 bases from J, the junction kept 15 bases outside the gene matches. This CDR3 has 20 amino acids. CDR1 is GEAIGNYY, CDR2 EKD, per germline. CDR3 coding DNA: TGTGCCTGTGACCCAGTACTGGGGGATACGCGGCAAAAGTACACCGATAAACTCATCTTT. Translated, it gives CACDPVLGDTRQKYTDKLIF.

V usage is TRDV2 and J usage is TRDJ3, with 12 nucleotides matching TRDD3. There are 19 residues in the CDR3. CDR1 and CDR2 from the germline V gene are GEAIGNYY and EKD. With 3 bases clipped from V and 2 bases from J, the junction kept 7 bases outside the gene matches. CDR3 amino acids: CACDDVLGDTTWDTRQMFF. In nucleotides, the CDR3 is TGTGCCTGTGACGACGTACTGGGGGATACAACCTGGGACACCCGACAGATGTTTTTC.

In the case of this clone: A far larger clone is just one base off, so this is likely a read error. J is TRDJ1 and V is TRDV2, with D hard to call. CDR1 is GEAIGNYY, CDR2 EKD, per germline. The CDR3 runs to 15 residues. CDR3 sequence reads: CACDTVRKRGDKPIF. DNA of the CDR3: TGTGCCTGTGACACCGTTAGGAAACGGGGCGATAAACCCATCTTT.

This clone was seen a few times. The protein given by TCRdb reflects a much larger clone and differs at residue 5 from this DNA's translation, likely from a read error; the protein shown is the DNA's translation. V is TRDV2 and J is TRDJ1; TRDD3 agrees at 8 bases. The CDR3 has 17 amino acids. CDR1 is GEAIGNYY and CDR2 is EKD in the germline V gene. V was pared by 0 bases and J by 0 bases, with 8 bases of the junction left unmatched. This CDR3 is CACDTVTGGSNTDKLIF. In nucleotides, the CDR3 is TGTGCCTGTGACACCGTTACTGGGGGCTCTAACACCGATAAACTCATCTTT.

This clone was seen a handful of times. A far larger clone is one base from this, pointing to a likely read error. The sample has other DNA sequences that encode this CDR3 too. V usage is TRDV2 and J usage is TRDJ1; perhaps TRDD3 as D (6 bases). The germline CDR1 and CDR2 sequences are GEAIGNYY and EKD. The length of the CDR3 is 18 residues. The ends were cut back, 0 bases at V and 2 bases at J, with 21 bases in the middle. CDR3 in amino acids: CACDTVGPTGSNTDKLIF. CDR3 sequence (DNA): TGTGCCTGTGACACCGTAGGTCCCACTGGGTCAAATACCGATAAACTCATCTTT.

By share, this clone counts as large. The same CDR3 is also encoded by other DNA sequences in this sample. The chain employs TRDV2 and TRDJ1; 10 nucleotides match TRDD3. Germline CDR1 is GEAIGNYY and CDR2 is EKD. The CDR3 runs 18 residues. Unmatched junction bases numbered 10, after V lost 1 base and J lost 0 bases. For the CDR3, the DNA is TGTGCCTGTGACACGTTGGGGGATACAGTGAGGTACACCGATAAACTCATCTTT. Amino acids: CACDTLGDTVRYTDKLIF.

On this clone: Since a far larger clone is one base different, this is likely a read error. In the same sample, other DNA sequences code for this CDR3. J is TRDJ1 and V is TRDV2; 10 bases fit TRDD3. The germline V gene has CDR1 GEAIGNYY and CDR2 EKD. CDR3 size: 19 residues. V gave up 0 bases and J gave up 1 base; unmatched junction bases: 13. Here the CDR3 DNA reads TGTGCCTGTGACACCGTCCGGGGGATACGCGACATGTCCACCGATAAACTCATCTTT. The encoded protein is CACDTVRGIRDMSTDKLIF.

The sample holds a few counts of this clone. A much larger clone lies a single base off, so this may be a read error. The V gene is TRDV2, the J gene TRDJ3; 9 nucleotides agree with TRDD3. The CDR3 loop spans 21 amino acids. Germline lookup yields CDR1 GEAIGNYY and CDR2 EKD. The CDR3 sequence: CACDTGYWGTSSSWDTRQTFF. The CDR3 region has the DNA TGTGCCTGTGACACGGGCTACTGGGGGACTTCATCCTCCTGGGACACCCGACAGACGTTTTTC.

The table lists this clone with a few counts. A far larger clone differs by one base, so this is likely a read error. Distinct nucleotide sequences in the sample also encode this CDR3. V and J are TRDV2 and TRDJ1, with a possible D match to TRDD3 (6 bases). Germline CDR1 and CDR2: GEAIGNYY and EKD. V was cut by 0 bases and J by 2 bases, with 24 bases left in between. CDR3 length equals 19 residues. CDR3 nucleotide sequence: TGTGCCTGTGACACCGTACGGGGGACACGAGGGATAATTACCGATAAACTCATCTTT. Encoded protein: CACDTVRGTRGIITDKLIF.

The DNA for the CDR3 is TGTGCCTGTGACCCAGTACTGGGGGATACGCGAGGTGACACCGATAAACTCATCTTT. The encoded protein is CACDPVLGDTRGDTDKLIF. The genes are TRDV2 and TRDJ1, with 13 bases identical to TRDD3. This CDR3 is 19 amino acids long. The junction had 12 bases not matched to a gene; V was cut back by 3 bases and J by 0 bases. From germline, CDR1 is GEAIGNYY and CDR2 EKD.

There are a few counts of this clone. The TCRdb protein, from a much larger clone, departs from this DNA's translation at residue 3, likely by read error; the protein shown derives from the DNA. This chain links TRDV2 with TRDJ1, with 9 bases aligning to TRDD3. Germline CDR1 GEAIGNYY, CDR2 EKD. The CDR3 totals 16 residues. CDR3 sequence: CARDTLAGGLSDKLIF. The CDR3 DNA reads as TGTGCCCGTGACACCCTAGCTGGGGGATTATCCGATAAACTCATCTTT.

In the case of this clone: This DNA's translation and the protein TCRdb lists, from a much larger clone, do not match at residue 6, likely due to a read error; the protein shown is translated from the DNA. J is TRDJ1 and V is TRDV2, with 8 bases lining up with TRDD3. The V segment lost 3 bases and the J segment 0 bases; nucleotides outside the gene matches: 11. In germline, CDR1 is GEAIGNYY, CDR2 EKD. The CDR3 totals 17 residues. The CDR3: CACDPATGGSNTDKLIF. As DNA, the CDR3 is TGTGCCTGTGACCCCGCTACTGGGGGCTCTAACACCGATAAACTCATCTTT.

For this clone: This is likely an artifact of a read error, given a far larger clone one base away. The chain employs TRDV2 and TRDJ1, with TRDD3 matching 13 bases. The CDR3 is 16 amino acids. Germline V lookup: CDR1 GEAIGNYY, CDR2 EKD. V dropped 5 bases and J dropped 0; count of bases not matched to a gene: 5. CDR3 sequence (DNA): TGTGCCTGTGGCACACTGGGGGATACGAACACCGATAAACTCATCTTT. This codes for CACGTLGDTNTDKLIF.

Turning to this clone: Germline is not matched at one junction end, which may reflect a read error. Different DNA sequences within this sample yield the same CDR3. The chain employs TRDV2 and TRDJ1; D is uncertain. The CDR3 is made up of 17 amino acids. In germline, CDR1 is GEAIGNYY, CDR2 EKD. The CDR3 DNA follows: TGTGCCCGTGACAACGTGGGAGAAAAACCTTACACCGATAAACTCATCTTT. Protein product: CARDNVGEKPYTDKLIF.

With regard to this clone: TCRdb attributes to this sequence the protein of a much larger clone, which differs from the DNA translation at residue 3; a read error is likely, and the protein displayed is translated from the DNA. In DNA form, the CDR3 reads TGTGCCCGTGACACCGTTTCCAAACTGGGGGATACCACCGATAAACTCATCTTT. Translation gives CARDTVSKLGDTTDKLIF. V and J are TRDV2 and TRDJ1; 12 bases line up with TRDD3. The CDR3 has 18 residues. Germline V gene lookup returns CDR1 GEAIGNYY and CDR2 EKD.

Concerning this clone: The sample contains more than one DNA sequence encoding this CDR3. This chain's CDR3 is CACDSIVSTGGYRTDKLIF. DNA for the CDR3: TGTGCCTGTGACAGCATCGTCTCTACAGGGGGATATCGCACCGATAAACTCATCTTT. V gene TRDV2 combines with J gene TRDJ1; 8 bases align to TRDD3. The junction had 17 bases not matched to a gene; V was cut back by 2 bases and J by 1 base. The V gene's germline CDR1 is GEAIGNYY and CDR2 EKD. The CDR3 extends over 19 amino acids.

A word on this clone: TCRdb has a much larger clone's protein, which differs at residue 3 from the translation of this DNA, likely because of a read error; what is shown is the protein translated from the DNA. The chain links TRDV2 to TRDJ1; possibly TRDD3 for D (5 bases). This CDR3 is built from 15 residues. Germline V gene lookup returns CDR1 GEAIGNYY and CDR2 EKD. CDR3 bases: TGTGCCCGTGACACCGTACTGGAGAGGAGCGATAAACTCATCTTT. Translated: CARDTVLERSDKLIF.